The source of this T cell receptor beta chain is a study of shared clonotypes between healthy human individuals. This clone has just a few counts. This specimen includes other DNA sequences encoding the same CDR3. Using immunoSEQ multiplex PCR, the repertoire was profiled, and TCRdb retains in-frame clones only, with some absent. The data show approximately 1,000,000 clones, roughly 74% seen once. The germline V gene encodes CDR1 SGDLS and CDR2 YYNGEE. V dropped 0 bases and J dropped 3; count of bases not matched to a gene: 2. The CDR3 extends over 14 amino acids. This receptor was obtained from a young man in good health. Some clones in this sample may be carry-over from other donors' samples. This chain links TRBV9 with TRBJ2-7; 8 nucleotides match TRBD1. Source material: memory CD4+ T cells from PBMCs. Subset meaning: CD45RA-negative fraction. The CDR3 DNA sequence: TGTGCCAGCAGCGTAGGGACAGGGAACTACGAGCAGTACTTC. Its translation is CASSVGTGNYEQYF.